The 22 T cell receptor beta chains reported below all come from one sample, sequenced in a study of blood T cell repertoires in COVID-19. Clones were read by immunoSEQ multiplex PCR, and TCRdb kept only the in-frame ones, dropping some. The sample carries around 50,000 clones, 70% to 85% recorded once. The sample comprised PBMCs or T cells enriched from blood (not recorded which). These receptors originate from a woman in her 50s with acute COVID-19.

The V gene is TRBV24-1, the J gene TRBJ2-2; 9 nucleotides agree with TRBD1. The CDR3 is 16 amino acids. Trimming at V came to 4 bases and at J to 4 bases, leaving 6 bases not matched to a gene. Germline values: CDR1 KGHDR, CDR2 SFDVKD. CDR3 protein: CATSDPGQGFTGELFF. The CDR3 DNA reads as TGTGCCACCAGTGACCCGGGACAGGGTTTCACCGGGGAGCTGTTTTTT.

The sample holds one count of this clone. This rearrangement joins TRBV14 to TRBJ1-2; D is possibly TRBD1 (6 bases). Trimming took off 0 bases at V and 5 bases at J, with 7 bases between the two ends. The germline V gene has CDR1 SGHDN and CDR2 FVKESK. The CDR3 covers 13 residues. The CDR3 region is CASSQDRGYGYTF. The DNA for the CDR3 is TGTGCCAGCAGCCAAGACAGGGGTTATGGCTACACCTTC.

This chain joins TRBV4-1 and TRBJ2-3; 9 nucleotides align to TRBD2. The germline gives CDR1 MGHRA, CDR2 YSYEKL. V shed 0 bases, J shed 0 bases, and the junction held 16 bases outside the gene matches. The CDR3 runs 21 residues. The CDR3 DNA is TGCGCCAGCAGCCAAGAAGAGCTTGGGGGCGGGGGGGCCGCTAGCACAGATACGCAGTATTTT. As protein: CASSQEELGGGGAASTDTQYF.

This chain joins TRBV19 and TRBJ2-3; tentative D call: TRBD2 (5 bases). The germline gives CDR1 LNHDA, CDR2 SQIVND (reference sequence). The V and J ends lost 1 base and 5 bases respectively, with 7 bases between them. CDR3 size: 13 residues. The CDR3 DNA is TGTGCCAGTAGTATAGTCCGGGAAGATACGCAGTATTTT. This sequence encodes CASSIVREDTQYF.

The chain combines TRBV6-5 with TRBJ1-2; D remains unclear. V gave up 0 bases and J gave up 4 bases, with 9 bases separating them. This CDR3 has 14 amino acids. The germline V gene encodes CDR1 MNHEY and CDR2 SVGAGI. CDR3 DNA sequence: TGTGCCAGCAGTTACTCAAGACAAGCCTATGGCTACACCTTC. It codes for CASSYSRQAYGYTF.

The V call is TRBV24-1, the J call TRBJ2-1, with TRBD2 matching 12 bases. Germline V gene sequence: CDR1 KGHDR, CDR2 SFDVKD. This CDR3 has 14 residues. V gave up 5 bases and J gave up 9 bases; unmatched junction bases: 4. The CDR3, as DNA: TGTGCCACCAGTGCTAGCGGGGGGGCTGGTGAGCAGTTCTTC. Protein product: CATSASGGAGEQFF.

DNA for the CDR3: TGTGCCAGCAGCTCGGGACTAGCGGGGGTTGGGGAGACCCAGTACTTC. Its translation is CASSSGLAGVGETQYF. The chain carries TRBV11-3 and TRBJ2-5; 14 bases align to TRBD2. The CDR3 is made up of 16 amino acids. Germline-derived CDR1 and CDR2 are SGHNT and YENEEA. Trimming removed 4 bases from V and 5 bases from J; junction bases left unmatched: 6.

The chain couples TRBV7-9 to TRBJ1-1, with TRBD1 identical over 9 bases. The CDR3 sequence is 16 residues long. CDR1 and CDR2 from the germline V gene are SEHNR and FQNEAQ (reference sequence). Losses at the gene ends were 4 bases for V and 1 base for J; bases not matched to a gene: 7. The CDR3 sequence: CASSSIQGAGNTEAFF. CDR3 nucleotide sequence: TGTGCCAGCAGCTCAATACAGGGGGCGGGGAACACTGAAGCTTTCTTT.

This rearrangement joins TRBV30 to TRBJ1-2; 7 bases agree with TRBD1. V lost 4 bases, J lost 4 bases, and 6 bases stayed unmatched. Germline V gene data show CDR1 as GTSNPN and CDR2 as SVGIG (reference sequence). The CDR3 is 13 amino acids. DNA of the CDR3: TGTGCCTGGAATCAGGGGGGCCCCTATGGCTACACCTTC. Encoded protein: CAWNQGGPYGYTF.

The chain joins TRBV3-1 (or the pseudogene TRBV3-2) to TRBJ2-6; D gene ambiguous. Trimming removed 1 base at V and 1 base at J, with 5 bases between. The CDR3 runs 15 residues. The germline CDR1 and CDR2 sequences are LGHDT and YNNKEL (reference sequence). Here the CDR3 DNA reads TGTGCCAGCAGCCAAGGGAGATCTGGGGCCAACGTCCTGACTTTC. As protein: CASSQGRSGANVLTF.

This chain links TRBV9 with TRBJ2-4; the D is unclear. The CDR3 covers 14 residues. With 4 bases removed from V and 8 bases from J, the gap between germline ends came to 16 bases. Germline lookup yields CDR1 SGDLS and CDR2 YYNGEE. In nucleotides, the CDR3 is TGTGCCAGCAGCCCGTATGACACAGTGGACATTCAGTACTTC. Protein: CASSPYDTVDIQYF. The whole variable domain, remainder taken from reference TRBV9 and TRBJ2-4, is DSGVTQTPKHLITATGQRVTLRCSPRSGDLSVYWYQQSLDQGLQFLIQYYNGEERAKGNILERFSAQQFPDLHSELNLSSLELGDSALYFCASSPYDTVDIQYFGAGTRLSVL.

The chain couples TRBV6-5 to TRBJ1-1, with D possibly TRBD1 on 5 matching bases. The CDR3 spans 15 residues. The germline V and J ends were trimmed by 5 bases and 6 bases, with 19 bases remaining between them. CDR1 and CDR2 from the germline V gene are MNHEY and SVGAGI. CDR3 region: CASSPVTGGKAEAFF. CDR3 coding DNA: TGTGCCAGCAGTCCGGTTACAGGCGGAAAGGCTGAAGCTTTCTTT.

The chain is built from TRBV7-2 and TRBJ2-3; TRBD2 might be the D (6 bases). V was shortened by 1 base and J by 8 bases, with 7 bases between the two germline ends. The CDR3 spans 12 residues. Germline CDR1 reads SGHTA; CDR2 reads FQGNSA. The CDR3 DNA reads as TGTGCCAGCAGCTTAGTCGGGGGTACGCAGTATTTT. Its protein is CASSLVGGTQYF. The full variable domain, with the rest looked up from reference TRBV7-2 and TRBJ2-3, is GAGVSQSPSNKVTEKGKDVELRCDPISGHTALYWYRQSLGQGLEFLIYFQGNSAPDKSGLPSDRFSAERTGGSVSTLTIQRTQQEDSAVYLCASSLVGGTQYFGPGTRLTVL.

The chain uses TRBV7-2 and TRBJ1-4, with D possibly being TRBD1 (5 bases). The CDR3 length is 15 residues. The germline gives CDR1 SGHTA, CDR2 FQGNSA. V was cut by 7 bases and J by 0 bases, with 12 bases left in between. The DNA for the CDR3 is TGTGCCAGCAAGTCCACAGGTTCAACTAATGAAAAACTGTTTTTT. Residues: CASKSTGSTNEKLFF.

This clone came up a few times. V is TRBV28 and J is TRBJ2-3; 8 positions agree with TRBD2. Germline CDR1 and CDR2: MDHEN and SYDVKM. V was clipped by 1 base and J by 0 bases; unmatched bases: 9. This CDR3 is 18 amino acids long. The CDR3 sequence is CASSLSPGLGTSTDTQYF. Here the CDR3 DNA reads TGTGCCAGCAGTTTATCCCCGGGACTAGGGACTAGCACAGATACGCAGTATTTT.

This chain connects TRBV10-1 to TRBJ2-3; perhaps TRBD2 as D (6 bases). Germline CDR1 reads WNHNN; CDR2 reads SYGVQD (reference sequence). The CDR3 is 14 residues long. V was shortened by 6 bases and J by 3 bases, with 13 bases between the two germline ends. The chain's CDR3 is CASSLSGGTDTQYF. CDR3 nucleotide sequence: TGCGCCAGCAGCCTCTCCGGGGGAACAGATACGCAGTATTTT.

This clone has only one observation. The chain links TRBV30 to TRBJ1-4; 8 bases align to TRBD1. CDR1 is GTSNPN and CDR2 is SVGIG in the germline V gene (reference sequence). The CDR3 is 13 residues long. Trimming at V came to 1 base and at J to 11 bases, leaving 6 bases not matched to a gene. CDR3 nucleotide sequence: TGTGCCTGGAGTGGACAGGGGAGGGGGAAACTGTTTTTT. Protein: CAWSGQGRGKLFF.

V usage is TRBV4-2 and J usage is TRBJ2-1, with a tentative D call TRBD2 (5 bases). CDR1 LGHNA and CDR2 YNFKEQ come from the germline V gene. Trimming shortened V by 1 base and J by 0 bases, and 13 bases separated the two germline ends. The CDR3 has 17 residues. The CDR3: CASSQVTAASSYNEQFF. The DNA of the CDR3 is TGTGCCAGCAGCCAAGTCACAGCGGCGAGCTCCTACAATGAGCAGTTCTTC.

About this clone itself: The identical CDR3 is also encoded by other nucleotide sequences in the sample. V is TRBV11-2 and J is TRBJ1-1; no clear D gene. Trimming shortened V by 0 bases and J by 2 bases, and 10 bases separated the two germline ends. This CDR3 has 15 amino acids. Germline assignment: CDR1 SGHAT and CDR2 FQNNGV. The CDR3 DNA sequence: TGTGCCAGCAGCTTAGAACCGGGAGTAAACACTGAAGCTTTCTTT. Translation gives CASSLEPGVNTEAFF.

J is TRBJ1-1 and V is TRBV28, with TRBD1 matching 10 bases. V was clipped by 7 bases and J by 5 bases; unmatched bases: 7. Germline CDR1 MDHEN, CDR2 SYDVKM. The CDR3 runs to 14 residues. CDR3 nucleotide sequence: TGTGCCAGCACCCGGACAGGGGGATTTACTGAAGCTTTCTTT. This translates into CASTRTGGFTEAFF.

The rearrangement joins TRBV14 to TRBJ2-7; TRBD2 agrees at 7 bases. Germline loops: CDR1 SGHDN, CDR2 FVKESK. This CDR3 has 14 residues. V trimming: 5 bases; J trimming: 3 bases; junction bases outside the gene matches: 7. The CDR3 reads CASSFGGGVYEQYF. Written as DNA, the CDR3 is TGTGCCAGCAGCTTTGGGGGGGGTGTCTACGAGCAGTACTTC.

The V and J genes are TRBV2 and TRBJ1-6, with D perhaps TRBD1 (5 bases). The CDR3 contains 15 residues. CDR1 and CDR2 (germline): SNHLY, FYNNEI. V dropped 6 bases and J dropped 11 bases, with 20 bases sitting between them. The CDR3 nucleotides are TGTGCCAGCAGGCTGACGGGGGTTGATTCGGCACCCCTCCACTTT. Translating gives CASRLTGVDSAPLHF.